This T cell receptor beta chain was documented in a study of cytomegalovirus exposure and HLA in healthy donors. Both 60 Vbeta primers and 13 Jbeta primers went into the PCR. Data came from immunoSEQ multiplex PCR; TCRdb stores just in-frame clones and leaves some out. The data contain about 160,000 clones, just under 80% of them singletons. The V gene's germline CDR1 is KGHSH and CDR2 LQKENI. This CDR3 contains 16 residues. Trimming pared 0 bases from V and 2 bases from J, leaving 14 bases between. Study results and limitations: Diagnosis of cytomegalovirus status made by the classifier reportedly showed high specificity and sensitivity.

About this clone itself: Antigen: not known.

This receptor was obtained from a woman in her fifties or sixties in good health and CMV-seronegative. What was sequenced was PBMCs. The chain joins TRBV18 to TRBJ2-7; a possible D gene is TRBD1 (6 bases). CDR3 sequence: CASSPPWGQLAYEQYF. CDR3 nucleotides: TGTGCCAGCTCACCACCGTGGGGGCAACTAGCCTACGAGCAGTACTTC.